This TCR beta chain derives from a study of T cell changes during pregnancy in multiple sclerosis. CDR1 is MNHNS and CDR2 is SASEGT in the germline V gene. This CDR3 contains 16 residues. The V segment lost 4 bases and the J segment 5 bases; nucleotides outside the gene matches: 11. Clones were read by immunoSEQ multiplex PCR, and TCRdb kept only the in-frame ones, dropping some. The sample carries 45,000 to 65,000 clones, about 93% recorded once. The source of this sequence is a female donor with multiple sclerosis, enrolled in a pregnancy study. This chain joins TRBV6-1 and TRBJ1-2; 9 bases match TRBD1. This sample comprised CD4+ T cells from peripheral blood mononuclear cells, obtained in the third trimester of pregnancy. The CDR3 bases are TGTGCCAGCAGTGTTTCCGGGACAGGGCCCCCTTATGGCTACACCTTC. Its protein product is CASSVSGTGPPYGYTF.